A single sample is the source of the 30 T cell receptor beta chains below, sequenced in a study of T cells after yellow fever vaccination. MiXCR was run by TCRdb on the 5' RACE reads, yielding one entry per CDR3 protein. The sample includes about 330,000 distinct CDR3 sequences, around 7% seen only once; the top ten take about 18%. The specimen was PBMCs, collected roughly seven weeks after the first yellow fever vaccination. These receptors were collected from a man aged 18 to 30 who received the YFV17D yellow fever vaccine.

V and J are TRBV2 and TRBJ1-1; D gene uncertain. There are 13 residues in the CDR3. Between the trimmed V and J ends, which lost 5 bases and 10 bases, there was a span of 17 bases. The V gene's germline CDR1 is SNHLY and CDR2 FYNNEI. The CDR3 nucleotides read TGTGCCAGCAGTTTGGAGCGGAGGGTCGGAGCTTTCTTT. It encodes CASSLERRVGAFF.

This clonotype was found a few times. V is TRBV7-9 and J is TRBJ2-3, with D perhaps given as TRBD1 or TRBD2 (6 bases each). The germline V gene encodes CDR1 SEHNR and CDR2 FQNEAQ (reference sequence). Trimming took off 5 bases at V and 2 bases at J, with 17 bases between the two ends. The CDR3 has 16 residues. In DNA, the CDR3 is TGTGCCAGCAGCCCATTTAAGGGGGACTCCACAGATACGCAGTATTTT. It is translated as CASSPFKGDSTDTQYF.

This clonotype was seen a handful of times. The rearrangement uses TRBV20-1 and TRBJ2-3; D might be TRBD1 or TRBD2, each matching 6 bases. CDR1 and CDR2 (germline): DFQATT, SNEGSKA (reference sequence). V lost 5 bases and J lost 5, with 14 bases in between. This CDR3 contains 13 residues. The CDR3 nucleotides are TGCAGTGCTCCCGAGGGGGGCAGAGATACGCAGTATTTT. Residues: CSAPEGGRDTQYF.

This clonotype was counted between two and nine times. This chain links TRBV7-2 with TRBJ2-7; TRBD1 aligns across 8 bases. Germline loops: CDR1 SGHTA, CDR2 FQGNSA. V lost 1 base to trimming and J lost 0 bases; unmatched junction nucleotides: 2. CDR3 length: 15 residues. CDR3 sequence: CASSLGTGSSYEQYF. CDR3 nucleotides: TGTGCCAGCAGCTTAGGGACAGGGTCCTCCTACGAGCAGTACTTC.

This clonotype was observed at least ten times. The gene calls are TRBV12-3 or TRBV12-4 and TRBJ1-2, with D maybe TRBD1 (6 bases). Deletions cut 6 bases from V and 2 bases from J, with 10 bases between. The CDR3 consists of 13 residues. CDR3 DNA sequence: TGTGCCAGCAGCCCCACAGGGAACTATGGCTACACCTTC. Protein sequence: CASSPTGNYGYTF.

This clonotype came up a few times. The V and J genes are TRBV19 and TRBJ2-7; 9 nucleotides line up with TRBD1. Trimming cost V 5 bases and J 2 bases; bases outside gene matches: 10. The CDR3 has 16 residues. Per the germline V gene, CDR1 is LNHDA and CDR2 is SQIVND (reference sequence). CDR3 protein: CASSPAGQGLPYEQYF. CDR3 DNA sequence: TGTGCCAGTAGTCCCGCGGGACAGGGTCTACCCTACGAGCAGTACTTC.

This sequence joins TRBV7-8 and TRBJ1-2, with 10 bases fitting TRBD1. V lost 7 bases to trimming and J lost 4 bases; unmatched junction nucleotides: 21. The CDR3 loop spans 19 amino acids. The germline gives CDR1 SGHVS, CDR2 FQNEAQ. CDR3 sequence: CASTVNIPGTGAPSYGYTF. CDR3 in DNA: TGTGCCAGCACCGTTAACATACCAGGGACAGGGGCTCCAAGCTATGGCTACACCTTC. Using reference TRBV7-8 and TRBJ1-2 for the parts outside the CDR3, the full variable domain is GAGVSQSPRYKVAKRGQDVALRCDPISGHVSLFWYQQALGQGPEFLTYFQNEAQLDKSGLPSDRFFAERPEGSVSTLKIQRTQQEDSAVYLCASTVNIPGTGAPSYGYTFGSGTRLTVV.

This clonotype has a handful of counts. The chain uses TRBV12-3 or TRBV12-4 and TRBJ1-3; D call uncertain. V shed 6 bases and J shed 8 bases, with 5 bases lying between them. This CDR3 has 10 amino acids. The CDR3 here is CASRGDTIYF. In nucleotides, the CDR3 is TGTGCCAGCAGAGGAGACACCATATATTTT.

This clonotype was seen more than once but under ten times. For the CDR3, the DNA is TGCAGCGCACAGGGGACACTGAACACCGGGGAGCTGTTTTTT. The encoded protein is CSAQGTLNTGELFF. The chain is built from TRBV29-1 and TRBJ2-2; 7 positions agree with TRBD1. Germline CDR1 reads SQVTM; CDR2 reads ANQGSEA. The length of the CDR3 is 14 residues. V shed 7 bases, J shed 1 base, and the junction held 6 bases outside the gene matches.

Only a few counts were recorded for this clonotype. The J gene is TRBJ1-1, the V gene TRBV5-1; D gene ambiguous. With 5 bases removed from V and 10 bases from J, the gap between germline ends came to 12 bases. The V gene's germline CDR1 is SGHRS and CDR2 YFSETQ. The CDR3 is 11 residues long. Written as DNA, the CDR3 is TGCGCCAGCAGAGGGTCCGGAGGAGCTTTCTTT. Its protein is CASRGSGGAFF. Combining the CDR3 with reference TRBV5-1 and TRBJ1-1 gives the whole variable domain KAGVTQTPRYLIKTRGQQVTLSCSPISGHRSVSWYQQTPGQGLQFLFEYFSETQRNKGNFPGRFSGRQFSNSRSEMNVSTLELGDSALYLCASRGSGGAFFGQGTRLTVV.

The chain combines TRBV12-3 or TRBV12-4 with TRBJ1-1; D may be TRBD1 (6 bases). The CDR3 length is 14 residues. Between the trimmed V and J ends, which lost 3 bases and 3 bases, there was a span of 11 bases. CDR3 amino acids: CASSLRGRDTEAFF. The DNA for the CDR3 is TGTGCCAGCAGTTTGAGGGGGAGGGACACTGAAGCTTTCTTT.

This chain joins TRBV5-1 and TRBJ2-4; tentatively, D is TRBD1 (5 bases). The germline V gene encodes CDR1 SGHRS and CDR2 YFSETQ. Trimming pared 0 bases from V and 8 bases from J, leaving 9 bases between. This CDR3 is 13 amino acids long. The CDR3 region is CASSLVGRDIQYF. CDR3 nucleotide sequence: TGCGCCAGCAGCTTGGTGGGCAGGGACATTCAGTACTTC.

This clonotype was detected many times. J is TRBJ2-2 and V is TRBV4-3; D call uncertain. The germline V gene encodes CDR1 LGHNA and CDR2 YSLEER. The V gene lost 3 bases and the J gene lost 4 bases, with 12 bases spanning the gap. CDR3 size: 15 residues. CDR3 nucleotide sequence: TGCGCCAGCAGCCAGCTTTTGGGGTCCACCGGGGAGCTGTTTTTT. Translating it yields CASSQLLGSTGELFF.

This clonotype was found many times. V is TRBV4-2 and J is TRBJ2-3, with D possibly TRBD2 on 6 matching bases. The CDR3 sequence is 16 residues long. Germline loops: CDR1 LGHNA, CDR2 YNFKEQ. V lost 4 bases and J lost 0, with 14 bases in between. In DNA, the CDR3 is TGTGCCAGCAGCCGGAGCCGCGGGACTAGCACAGATACGCAGTATTTT. It encodes CASSRSRGTSTDTQYF.

This chain joins TRBV20-1 and TRBJ2-1; 8 bases are a match to TRBD2. The CDR3 runs to 12 residues. After removal of 6 bases from V and 9 bases from J, the junction contained 7 bases not matched to a gene. Germline V gives CDR1 DFQATT, CDR2 SNEGSKA (reference sequence). CDR3 in DNA: TGCAGTGCAGGGACTAGATTTGGTGAGCAGTTCTTC. Its protein product is CSAGTRFGEQFF.

In its sample, this clonotype was seen many times. The V gene is TRBV27, the J gene TRBJ2-7; D ambiguous. In germline, CDR1 is MNHEY, CDR2 SMNVEV (reference sequence). The CDR3 length is 14 residues. The ends were cut back, 0 bases at V and 5 bases at J, with 11 bases in the middle. The DNA of the CDR3 is TGTGCCAGCAGTTTATCGGCCACCCTAAACGAGCAGTACGTC. Protein product: CASSLSATLNEQYV.

The rearrangement joins TRBV12-5 to TRBJ2-1; 11 nucleotides match TRBD2. V lost 0 bases and J lost 8; bases outside the gene matches: 12. CDR1 and CDR2 from the germline V gene are LGHNT and FRNRAP. This CDR3 comprises 18 residues. The CDR3 sequence: CASGLVGGDSGGAYEQFF. As DNA, the CDR3 is TGTGCTAGTGGTTTGGTCGGTGGGGATAGCGGGGGGGCCTATGAGCAGTTCTTC.

This clonotype occurred many times. This sequence joins TRBV3-1 and TRBJ2-5; 8 nucleotides match TRBD1. The CDR3 spans 17 residues. Unmatched junction bases numbered 13, after V lost 0 bases and J lost 7 bases. CDR1 LGHDT and CDR2 YNNKEL come from the germline V gene (reference sequence). This CDR3 reads CASSQETTGAKRGTQYF. The CDR3 DNA reads as TGTGCCAGCAGCCAAGAAACGACAGGGGCAAAGAGGGGGACCCAGTACTTC.

This clonotype was recorded at least ten times. The chain links TRBV5-1 to TRBJ1-2; a weak D match, TRBD1 (6 bases). This CDR3 has 12 residues. The V end was cut by 3 bases, the J end by 8 bases, with 11 bases between. Germline V gene sequence: CDR1 SGHRS, CDR2 YFSETQ. CDR3: CASSYDRRGYTF. The CDR3, as DNA: TGCGCCAGCAGCTACGACAGGCGGGGCTACACCTTC.

In this sample, this clonotype turned up many times. The chain joins TRBV29-1 to TRBJ1-1; TRBD1 might be the D (5 bases). Germline CDR1 SQVTM, CDR2 ANQGSEA. The CDR3 extends over 13 amino acids. V was clipped by 2 bases and J by 11 bases, with 18 bases between them. CDR3 protein: CSVETGLPLKAFF. The DNA of the CDR3 is TGCAGCGTTGAAACGGGGCTTCCTTTGAAGGCTTTCTTT.

This chain connects TRBV6-1 to TRBJ1-5; D possibly corresponds to TRBD1 (6 bases). Germline lookup yields CDR1 MNHNS and CDR2 SASEGT. With 5 bases removed from V and 6 bases from J, the gap between germline ends came to 17 bases. The CDR3 has 15 amino acids. The CDR3 DNA sequence: TGTGCCAGCAGTCCCCCGGGGGGGCTGATTCAGCCCCAGCATTTT. This translates into CASSPPGGLIQPQHF.

This clonotype was detected a few times. The chain has TRBV7-9 and TRBJ2-7, with 7 positions matching TRBD2. CDR3 length: 14 residues. J gave up 5 bases and V 5 bases, and 9 bases lay outside the gene matches. CDR1 and CDR2 (germline): SEHNR, FQNEAQ (reference sequence). The CDR3 loop is CASSRREGWNEQYF. In DNA form, the CDR3 reads TGTGCCAGCAGCCGGAGGGAGGGTTGGAACGAGCAGTACTTC.

The sample holds a few counts of this clonotype. The rearrangement joins TRBV18 to TRBJ2-5; D perhaps matches TRBD1 (6 bases). From germline, CDR1 is KGHSH and CDR2 LQKENI. The CDR3 consists of 15 residues. Trimming removed 3 bases at V and 1 base at J, with 12 bases between. In DNA, the CDR3 is TGTGCCAGCTCACCTCATCAGGGGTTCCAAGAGACCCAGTACTTC. This codes for CASSPHQGFQETQYF.

This clonotype has just a few counts. The chain carries TRBV7-8 and TRBJ1-1; D might be TRBD1 (6 bases). V lost 5 bases and J lost 1, with 26 bases in between. Germline-derived CDR1 and CDR2 are SGHVS and FQNEAQ. The length of the CDR3 is 19 residues. The CDR3 spells CASSPKGGRAAWENTEAFF. The CDR3 bases are TGTGCCAGCAGCCCGAAGGGGGGCAGGGCCGCATGGGAGAACACTGAAGCTTTCTTT.

This clonotype was seen only a few times. The chain has TRBV29-1 and TRBJ2-1, with TRBD2 as a possible D gene (6 bases). CDR1 and CDR2 from the germline V gene are SQVTM and ANQGSEA. The CDR3 is 14 residues long. Trimming took 7 bases from V and 0 from J, leaving 13 bases between them. The CDR3 DNA follows: TGCAGCGACGCGCGGGGTACCTCCTACAATGAGCAGTTCTTC. This encodes CSDARGTSYNEQFF.

A few counts support this clonotype. The gene calls are TRBV20-1 and TRBJ1-5; the D gene is possibly TRBD1 (5 bases). The CDR3 sequence is 12 residues long. The germline V gene has CDR1 DFQATT and CDR2 SNEGSKA (reference sequence). Trimming cost V 6 bases and J 4 bases, with 10 bases left between them. The CDR3 loop is CSASQGNQPQHF. CDR3 nucleotide sequence: TGCAGTGCGAGTCAGGGAAATCAGCCCCAGCATTTT.

This clonotype was observed a few times. One end of the junction is discordant with germline, which a read error may explain. V and J are TRBV6-1 and TRBJ2-1; 9 nucleotides line up with TRBD1. Looked up from germline, CDR1 is MNHNS and CDR2 is SASEGT. The CDR3 runs to 13 residues. CDR3 in DNA: TGTGCCTGCAGGCCCGGACAGGGGCATGAGCAGTTCTTC. Protein: CACRPGQGHEQFF.

Ten or more counts support this clonotype. The genes are TRBV5-5 and TRBJ1-2; 7 nucleotides agree with TRBD1. This CDR3 is built from 14 residues. Germline V lookup: CDR1 SGHKS, CDR2 YYEKEE (reference sequence). J lost 5 bases, V lost 2 bases, and 6 bases had no gene match. DNA for the CDR3: TGTGCCAGCAGCTTTCGGGACAGCACTTATGGCTACACCTTC. Its translation: CASSFRDSTYGYTF.

Many counts were recorded for this clonotype. J is TRBJ2-7 and V is TRBV7-8; possibly TRBD1 or TRBD2 for D (5 bases each). Looked up from germline, CDR1 is SGHVS and CDR2 is FQNEAQ. The ends were cut back, 4 bases at V and 2 bases at J, with 9 bases in the middle. This CDR3 is 13 amino acids long. In nucleotides, the CDR3 is TGTGCCAGCAGCTCTTGGGGGACCTACGAGCAGTACGTC. Amino acids: CASSSWGTYEQYV.

The rearrangement joins TRBV11-2 to TRBJ1-6; 9 bases map to TRBD1. Unmatched junction bases numbered 7, after V lost 0 bases and J lost 7 bases. This CDR3 comprises 17 residues. Germline V gene data show CDR1 as SGHAT and CDR2 as FQNNGV. The CDR3 DNA is TGTGCCAGCAGCTTAGATATACGGACAGGGGAGAATTCACCCCTCCACTTT. It yields the protein CASSLDIRTGENSPLHF.